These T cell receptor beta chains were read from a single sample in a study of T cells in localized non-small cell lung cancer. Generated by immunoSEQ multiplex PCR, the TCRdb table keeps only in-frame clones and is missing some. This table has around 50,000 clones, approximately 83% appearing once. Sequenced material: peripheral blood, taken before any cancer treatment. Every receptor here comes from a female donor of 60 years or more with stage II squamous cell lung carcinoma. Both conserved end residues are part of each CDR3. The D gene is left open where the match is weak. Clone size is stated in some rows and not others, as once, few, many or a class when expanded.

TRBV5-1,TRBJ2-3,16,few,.,CASSLGSSRARDTQYF,TGCGCCAGCAGCTTGGGGTCTTCTAGGGCGAGAGATACGCAGTATTTT
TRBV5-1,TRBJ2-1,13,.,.,CASSSSLANEQFF,TGCGCCAGCAGCTCCTCTTTGGCCAATGAGCAGTTCTTC
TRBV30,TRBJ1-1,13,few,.,CAWTGGFGTEAFF,TGTGCCTGGACAGGAGGGTTCGGTACTGAAGCTTTCTTT
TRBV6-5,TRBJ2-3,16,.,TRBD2,CASSYSNQRGTDTQYF,TGTGCCAGCAGTTACTCGAACCAGCGGGGTACAGATACGCAGTATTTT
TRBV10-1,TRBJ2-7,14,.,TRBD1,CASSRTGDSYEQYF,TGCGCCAGCAGTCGGACAGGGGACTCCTACGAGCAGTACTTC
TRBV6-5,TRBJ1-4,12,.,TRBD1,CASGTGAEKLFF,TGTGCCAGTGGGACAGGGGCCGAAAAACTGTTTTTT
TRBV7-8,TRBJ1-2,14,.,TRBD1,CASSFLGQGGGYTF,TGTGCCAGCAGCTTTTTGGGACAGGGTGGCGGCTACACCTTC
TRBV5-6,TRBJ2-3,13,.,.,CASSLGRTDTQYF,TGTGCCAGCAGCTTGGGGCGCACAGATACGCAGTATTTT
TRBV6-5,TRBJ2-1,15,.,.,CASRKQGSSYNEQFF,TGTGCCAGCAGAAAACAGGGAAGCTCCTACAATGAGCAGTTCTTC
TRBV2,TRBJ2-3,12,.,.,CASSVTEDTQYF,TGTGCCAGCAGTGTTACCGAAGATACGCAGTATTTT
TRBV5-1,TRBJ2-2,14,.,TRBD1,CASSSGQVTGELFF,TGCGCCAGCAGCTCGGGACAGGTCACCGGGGAGCTGTTTTTT
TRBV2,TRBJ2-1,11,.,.,CASTGRNEQFF,TGTGCCAGCACGGGACGCAATGAGCAGTTCTTC
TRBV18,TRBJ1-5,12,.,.,CASSDATGPQHF,TGTGCCAGCTCTGATGCAACTGGGCCCCAGCATTTT
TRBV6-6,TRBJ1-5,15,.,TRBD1,CASRRQGWSNQPQHF,TGTGCCAGCAGGAGACAGGGCTGGAGCAATCAGCCCCAGCATTTT
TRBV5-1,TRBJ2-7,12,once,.,CASRRDSYEQYF,TGCGCCAGCAGACGGGATTCCTACGAGCAGTACTTC
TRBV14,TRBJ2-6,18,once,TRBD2,CASSQERGGLPGANVLTF,TGTGCCAGCAGCCAAGAACGGGGGGGGCTGCCAGGGGCCAACGTCCTGACTTTC
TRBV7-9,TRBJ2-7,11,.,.,CASSTYYEQYF,TGTGCCAGCAGCACCTACTACGAGCAGTACTTC
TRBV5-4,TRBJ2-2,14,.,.,CASRRWGNTGELFF,TGTGCCAGCAGGAGGTGGGGGAACACCGGGGAGCTGTTTTTT
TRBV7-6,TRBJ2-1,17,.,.,CASSTPGTSHAYNEQFF,TGTGCCAGCAGCACCCCCGGGACCTCTCACGCCTACAATGAGCAGTTCTTC
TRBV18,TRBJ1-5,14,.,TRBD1,CASSHGQGNQPQHF,TGTGCCAGCTCACACGGACAGGGGAATCAGCCCCAGCATTTT
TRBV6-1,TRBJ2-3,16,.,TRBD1,CASSEPPGGFPDTQYF,TGTGCCAGCAGTGAACCCCCAGGGGGTTTCCCAGATACGCAGTATTTT
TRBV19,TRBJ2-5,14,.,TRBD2,CASSIAGGEETQYF,TGTGCCAGTAGTATCGCGGGGGGGGAAGAGACCCAGTACTTC
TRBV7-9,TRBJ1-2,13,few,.,CASSLDSNYGYTF,TGTGCCAGCAGCTTGGACAGCAACTATGGCTACACCTTC
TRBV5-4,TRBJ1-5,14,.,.,CASSTGQGSQPQHF,TGTGCCAGCAGTACTGGACAAGGGTCTCAGCCCCAGCATTTT
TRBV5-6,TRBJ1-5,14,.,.,CASSPQGFNQPQHF,TGTGCCAGCAGCCCCCAGGGGTTCAACCAGCCCCAGCATTTT
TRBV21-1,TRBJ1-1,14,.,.,CASSNKGVGAEAFF,TGTGCCAGCAGCAATAAAGGGGTGGGCGCTGAAGCTTTCTTT
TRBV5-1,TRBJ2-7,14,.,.,CASSLVGFKDEQYF,TGCGCCAGCAGCTTGGTGGGGTTTAAGGACGAGCAGTACTTC
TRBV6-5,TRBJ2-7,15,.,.,CASSITGGGSYEQYF,TGTGCCAGCAGTATCACAGGGGGGGGCTCCTACGAGCAGTACTTC
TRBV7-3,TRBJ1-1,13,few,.,CASSRRGETEAFF,TGTGCCAGCAGCCGGCGGGGCGAGACTGAAGCTTTCTTT
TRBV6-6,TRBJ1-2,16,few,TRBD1,CASSLPPQGALYGYTF,TGTGCCAGCAGTTTACCCCCACAGGGGGCTTTATATGGCTACACCTTC
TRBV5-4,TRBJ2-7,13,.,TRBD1,CASFRQGRGEQYF,TGTGCCAGCTTCCGACAGGGAAGGGGCGAGCAGTACTTC
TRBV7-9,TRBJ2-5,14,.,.,CASSLLTPGETQYF,TGTGCCAGCAGCTTATTAACCCCGGGAGAGACCCAGTACTTC
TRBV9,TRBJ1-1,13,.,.,CASSGGSGTEAFF,TGTGCCAGCAGCGGGGGGAGTGGAACTGAAGCTTTCTTT
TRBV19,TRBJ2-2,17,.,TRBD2,CASSRGLAGGNTGELFF,TGTGCCAGTAGTAGGGGTCTAGCGGGGGGCAACACCGGGGAGCTGTTTTTT
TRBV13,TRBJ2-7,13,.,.,CASSRTDTYEQYF,TGTGCCAGCAGCCGGACGGATACCTACGAGCAGTACTTC
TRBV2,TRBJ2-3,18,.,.,CASSSGAASRGVADTQYF,TGTGCCAGCAGTTCTGGGGCGGCTAGCCGCGGGGTGGCAGATACGCAGTATTTT
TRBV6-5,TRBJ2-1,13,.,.,CASSPPGPSEQFF,TGTGCCAGCAGTCCCCCTGGGCCTAGTGAGCAGTTCTTC
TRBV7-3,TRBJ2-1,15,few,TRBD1,CASSGSDRGLNEQFF,TGTGCCAGCAGCGGCTCGGACAGGGGGCTAAATGAGCAGTTCTTC
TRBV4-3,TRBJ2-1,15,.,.,CASSQPDSSYNEQFF,TGCGCCAGCAGCCAACCAGATAGCTCCTACAATGAGCAGTTCTTC
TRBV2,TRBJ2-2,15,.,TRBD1,CASSGGQVQTGELFF,TGTGCCAGCAGTGGCGGACAGGTTCAAACCGGGGAGCTGTTTTTT
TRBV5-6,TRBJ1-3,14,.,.,CASSLVQNGNTIYF,TGTGCCAGCAGCTTGGTACAGAATGGAAACACCATATATTTT
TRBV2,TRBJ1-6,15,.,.,CASKIGGSYNSPLHF,TGTGCCAGCAAGATAGGGGGCTCCTATAATTCACCCCTCCACTTT
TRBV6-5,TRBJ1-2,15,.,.,CASSPPGTVLYGYTF,TGTGCCAGCAGTCCCCCTGGGACGGTCCTCTATGGCTACACCTTC
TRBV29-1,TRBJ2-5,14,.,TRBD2,CSVGSGGFQETQYF,TGCAGCGTTGGTAGCGGGGGATTCCAAGAGACCCAGTACTTC
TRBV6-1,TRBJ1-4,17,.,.,CASSEISGFATNEKLFF,TGTGCCAGCAGTGAAATATCTGGGTTTGCAACTAATGAAAAACTGTTTTTT
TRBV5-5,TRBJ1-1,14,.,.,CASSRGHSNTEAFF,TGTGCCAGCAGCCGGGGACATTCGAACACTGAAGCTTTCTTT
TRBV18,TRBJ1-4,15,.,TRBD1,CASSPDRGTNEKLFF,TGTGCCAGCTCACCAGACAGGGGGACTAATGAAAAACTGTTTTTT
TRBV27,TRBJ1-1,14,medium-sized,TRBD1,CASSPGTGGTEAFF,TGTGCCAGCAGTCCCGGGACAGGGGGCACTGAAGCTTTCTTT
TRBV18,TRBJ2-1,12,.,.,CASSPLAHEQFF,TGTGCCAGCTCACCACTAGCCCATGAGCAGTTCTTC
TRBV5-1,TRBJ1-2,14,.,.,CASSLPLENYGYTF,TGCGCCAGCAGCTTGCCGTTAGAAAACTATGGCTACACCTTC
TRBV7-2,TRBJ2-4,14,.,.,CASSLGGGRNIQYF,TGTGCCAGCAGCTTAGGCGGCGGTCGTAACATTCAGTACTTC
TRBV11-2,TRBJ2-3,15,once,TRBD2,CASSSRGGSTDTQYF,TGTGCCAGCAGCTCCCGGGGGGGAAGCACAGATACGCAGTATTTT
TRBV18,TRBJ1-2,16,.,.,CASSPPHRPANYGYTF,TGTGCCAGCTCACCACCGCACAGGCCAGCTAACTATGGCTACACCTTC
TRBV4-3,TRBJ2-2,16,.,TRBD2,CASSQSGGAETGELFF,TGCGCCAGCAGCCAAAGCGGGGGGGCAGAAACCGGGGAGCTGTTTTTT
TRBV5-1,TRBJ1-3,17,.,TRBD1,CASSLQTGASSGNTIYF,TGCGCCAGCAGCTTGCAGACAGGGGCAAGCTCTGGAAACACCATATATTTT
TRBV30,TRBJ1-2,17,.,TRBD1,CAWSVLVGQGLNYGYTF,TGTGCCTGGAGTGTACTCGTCGGACAGGGCTTAAACTATGGCTACACCTTC
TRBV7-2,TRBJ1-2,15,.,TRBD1,CASSAPRQGGYGYTF,TGTGCCAGCAGCGCCCCTCGACAGGGTGGCTATGGCTACACCTTC
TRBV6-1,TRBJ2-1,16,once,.,CASSEGTASPYNEQFF,TGTGCCAGCAGTGAAGGGACAGCCAGCCCCTACAATGAGCAGTTCTTC
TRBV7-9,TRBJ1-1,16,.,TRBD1,CASSENRGGLYREAFF,TGTGCCAGCAGTGAGAACAGGGGTGGCTTGTATAGGGAAGCTTTCTTT
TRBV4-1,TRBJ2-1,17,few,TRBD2,CASSQVRAGGSYNEQFF,TGCGCCAGCAGCCAAGTTAGAGCGGGGGGTTCCTACAATGAGCAGTTCTTC